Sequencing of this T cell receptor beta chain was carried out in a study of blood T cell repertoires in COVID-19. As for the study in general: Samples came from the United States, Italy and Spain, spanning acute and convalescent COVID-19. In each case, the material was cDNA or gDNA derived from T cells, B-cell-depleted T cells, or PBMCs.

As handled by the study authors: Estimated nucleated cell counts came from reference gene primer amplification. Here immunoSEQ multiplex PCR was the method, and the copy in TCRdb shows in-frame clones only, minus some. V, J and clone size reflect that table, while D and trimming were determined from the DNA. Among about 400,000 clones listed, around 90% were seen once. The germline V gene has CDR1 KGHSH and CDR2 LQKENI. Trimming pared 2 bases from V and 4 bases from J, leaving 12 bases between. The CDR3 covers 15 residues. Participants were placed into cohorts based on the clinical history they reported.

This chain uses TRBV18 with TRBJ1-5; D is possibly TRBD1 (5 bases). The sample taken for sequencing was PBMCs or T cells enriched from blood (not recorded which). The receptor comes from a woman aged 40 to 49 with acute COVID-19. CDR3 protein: CASSPLGDGNQPQHF. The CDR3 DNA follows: TGTGCCAGCTCACCATTAGGGGATGGTAATCAGCCCCAGCATTTT.